The 10 T cell receptor beta chains below were found in one sample sequenced in a study of Ad26.COV2.S vaccination and SARS-CoV-2 variants. Treatment of the sample: around 19 received Ad26.COV2.S at low or high dose, single or two shots; several received placebo; per-sample allocation not given. All samples were drawn on day 63, counting from the first vaccine or placebo injection. The repertoire was sequenced with immunoSEQ multiplex PCR; TCRdb's copy has only in-frame clones and lacks some. The data hold around 420,000 clones, with more than 75% observed a single time. The sample in question was peripheral blood, obtained in a trial of Ad26.COV2.S vaccine versus placebo. The source of these receptors is a person between 18 and 65 years old who received the Ad26.COV2.S COVID-19 vaccine or a placebo.

This clone turned up a few times. The same CDR3 arises from other DNA sequences in this sample as well. This CDR3 reads CASNPTGSNQPQHF. The CDR3 DNA reads as TGTGCCAGCAACCCTACAGGGAGCAATCAGCCCCAGCATTTT. The V call is TRBV6-5, the J call TRBJ1-5; TRBD1 is a possible D gene (6 bases). The CDR3 contains 14 residues. The V gene lost 7 bases and the J gene lost 1 base, with 11 bases spanning the gap. CDR1 is MNHEY, CDR2 SVGAGI, per germline.

V gene TRBV7-6 combines with J gene TRBJ2-1, with 11 bases aligning to TRBD1. Germline CDR1 SGHVS, CDR2 FNYEAQ. There are 16 residues in the CDR3. Trimming at V came to 5 bases and at J to 3 bases, leaving 6 bases not matched to a gene. Here the CDR3 reads CASSGGTGGGYNEQFF. Written as DNA, the CDR3 is TGTGCCAGCAGCGGAGGGACAGGGGGAGGCTACAATGAGCAGTTCTTC.

This clone was observed a single time. The CDR3 sequence is CASSKVGYESSYEQYF. The CDR3 DNA is TGTGCCAGTAGTAAGGTTGGGTACGAGAGCTCCTACGAGCAGTACTTC. The V call is TRBV19, the J call TRBJ2-7; no firm D call. V lost 4 bases to trimming and J lost 0 bases, with 16 bases between them. CDR3 length: 16 amino acids. From germline, CDR1 is LNHDA and CDR2 SQIVND (reference sequence).

The gene calls are TRBV7-2 and TRBJ2-7; 7 positions agree with TRBD2. The CDR3 length is 14 residues. Germline CDR1 is SGHTA and CDR2 is FQGNSA. V gave up 4 bases and J gave up 6 bases; unmatched junction bases: 9. The CDR3 DNA follows: TGTGCCAGCAGCTCCTGGAGCGGGGCATCCGAGCAGTACTTC. Its protein is CASSSWSGASEQYF.

This clone was observed once. The chain joins TRBV7-2 to TRBJ2-1; a possible D gene is TRBD2 (5 bases). The CDR3 spans 13 residues. Germline V gives CDR1 SGHTA, CDR2 FQGNSA. Trimming cost V 2 bases and J 7 bases, with 9 bases left between them. In DNA form, the CDR3 reads TGTGCCAGCAGCTTATGGACTGGGAATGAGCAGTTCTTC. Translating it yields CASSLWTGNEQFF.

Concerning this clone itself: Other DNA sequences in the sample encode the same CDR3. The rearrangement joins TRBV2 to TRBJ2-7; no clear D gene. V lost 6 bases to trimming and J lost 0 bases, with 6 bases between them. Germline loops: CDR1 SNHLY, CDR2 FYNNEI. CDR3 length: 12 residues. Written as DNA, the CDR3 is TGTGCCAGCAGCTGGGACTCCTACGAGCAGTACTTC. This encodes CASSWDSYEQYF.

J is TRBJ2-1 and V is TRBV9; 13 bases align to TRBD2. V trimming: 0 bases; J trimming: 12 bases; junction bases outside the gene matches: 6. Per germline, CDR1 SGDLS and CDR2 YYNGEE. The CDR3 totals 15 residues. The CDR3 loop is CASSVVTSGGEAQFF. The CDR3 bases are TGTGCCAGCAGCGTAGTAACTAGCGGGGGGGAAGCGCAGTTCTTC.

V is TRBV4-1 and J is TRBJ2-1, with TRBD1 as a possible D gene (6 bases). Germline CDR1 is MGHRA and CDR2 is YSYEKL. V was clipped by 1 base and J by 2 bases, with 12 bases between them. The CDR3 has 16 amino acids. Here the CDR3 reads CASSQGPSGAYNEQFF. The DNA for the CDR3 is TGCGCCAGCAGCCAAGGACCGTCAGGGGCCTACAATGAGCAGTTCTTC.

This clone turned up a few times. The chain combines TRBV14 with TRBJ2-1, with D tentatively TRBD1 (5 bases). Between the trimmed V and J ends, which lost 1 base and 7 bases, there was a span of 17 bases. Per the germline V gene, CDR1 is SGHDN and CDR2 is FVKESK. The CDR3 has 16 residues. The CDR3 bases are TGTGCCAGCAGCCAAGGAGCAGGGCGGCTAGATAATGAGCAGTTCTTC. Its translation: CASSQGAGRLDNEQFF. Based on the CDR3 plus reference TRBV14 and TRBJ2-1, the full variable domain is EAGVTQFPSHSVIEKGQTVTLRCDPISGHDNLYWYRRVMGKEIKFLLHFVKESKQDESGMPNNRFLAERTGGTYSTLKVQPAELEDSGVYFCASSQGAGRLDNEQFFGPGTRLTVL.

The CDR3 reads CASSVGRNSPLHF. The CDR3 DNA reads as TGTGCCAGCAGCGTAGGACGTAATTCACCCCTCCACTTT. This chain links TRBV9 with TRBJ1-6, with D unresolved. Germline assignment: CDR1 SGDLS and CDR2 YYNGEE. The CDR3 is 13 amino acids. The germline V and J ends were trimmed by 0 bases and 6 bases, with 4 bases remaining between them.